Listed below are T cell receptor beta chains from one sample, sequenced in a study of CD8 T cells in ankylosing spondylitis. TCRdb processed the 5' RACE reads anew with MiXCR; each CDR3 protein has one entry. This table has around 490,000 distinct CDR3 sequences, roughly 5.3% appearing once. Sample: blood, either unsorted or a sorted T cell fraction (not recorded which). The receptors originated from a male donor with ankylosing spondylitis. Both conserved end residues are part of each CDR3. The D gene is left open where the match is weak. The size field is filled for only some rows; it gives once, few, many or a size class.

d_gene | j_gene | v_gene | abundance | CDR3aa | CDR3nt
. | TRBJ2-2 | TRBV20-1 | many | CSAPRATPNTGELFF | TGCAGTGCCCCCCGGGCCACCCCGAACACCGGGGAGCTGTTTTTT
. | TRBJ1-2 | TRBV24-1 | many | CATSEPGHNYGYTF | TGTGCCACCAGTGAGCCCGGGCATAACTATGGCTACACCTTC
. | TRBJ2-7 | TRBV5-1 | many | CASSLGRLRDEQYF | TGCGCCAGCAGCTTGGGTAGGCTAAGGGACGAGCAGTACTTC
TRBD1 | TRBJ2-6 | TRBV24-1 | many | CATIIVPGTGETGANVLTF | TGTGCCACCATTATCGTACCTGGGACAGGGGAAACCGGGGCCAACGTCCTGACTTTC
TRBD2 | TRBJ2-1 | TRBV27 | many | CASSLMIGGALNEQFF | TGTGCCAGCAGTTTAATGATCGGGGGGGCCCTCAATGAGCAGTTCTTC
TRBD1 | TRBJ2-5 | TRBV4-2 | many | CASSFAPDRGQETQYF | TGTGCCAGCAGCTTCGCCCCAGACAGGGGTCAAGAGACCCAGTACTTC
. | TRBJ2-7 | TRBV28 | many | CASTETGAYEQYF | TGTGCCAGCACCGAGACAGGAGCCTACGAGCAGTACTTC
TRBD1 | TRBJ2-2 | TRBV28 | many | CASSPRGQGSTGELFF | TGTGCCAGCAGTCCCAGGGGACAGGGGAGCACCGGGGAGCTGTTTTTT
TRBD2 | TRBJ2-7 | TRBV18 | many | CASSGASGIYEQYF | TGTGCCAGCTCAGGCGCTAGCGGGATCTACGAGCAGTACTTC
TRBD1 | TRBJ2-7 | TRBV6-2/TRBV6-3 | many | CASSRTGANYEQYF | TGTGCCAGCAGTCGGACAGGGGCTAACTACGAGCAGTACTTC
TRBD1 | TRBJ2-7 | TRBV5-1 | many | CASSLVTGVDEQYF | TGCGCCAGCAGCTTGGTCACAGGGGTCGACGAGCAGTACTTC
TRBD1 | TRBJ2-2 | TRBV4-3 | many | CASSHGDRTGELFF | TGCGCCAGCAGCCATGGGGACAGGACCGGGGAGCTGTTTTTT
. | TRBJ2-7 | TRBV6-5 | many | CATRLIYEQYF | TGTGCCACCAGACTGATTTACGAGCAGTACTTC
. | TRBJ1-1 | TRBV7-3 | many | CASSLRTNTEAFF | TGTGCCAGCAGCTTAAGAACTAACACTGAAGCTTTCTTT
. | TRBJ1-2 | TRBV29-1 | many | CSGSGGWANYGYTF | TGCAGCGGCTCTGGGGGGTGGGCTAACTATGGCTACACCTTC
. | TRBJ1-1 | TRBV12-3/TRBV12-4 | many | CASSLFVGTTEAFF | TGTGCCAGCAGTTTATTTGTCGGAACCACTGAAGCTTTCTTT
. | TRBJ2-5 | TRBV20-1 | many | CSAATALLQETQYF | TGCAGTGCTGCCACCGCGCTGCTCCAAGAGACCCAGTACTTC
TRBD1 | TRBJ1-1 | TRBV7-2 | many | CASSQGGTGVTFF | TGTGCCAGCAGTCAAGGTGGGACAGGGGTAACTTTCTTT
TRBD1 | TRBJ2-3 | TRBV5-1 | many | CASSVGGTVDTQYF | TGCGCCAGCAGCGTAGGGGGCACGGTAGATACGCAGTATTTT
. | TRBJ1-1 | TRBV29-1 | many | CSVRRGRGTEAFF | TGCAGCGTTCGAAGGGGTCGAGGCACTGAAGCTTTCTTT
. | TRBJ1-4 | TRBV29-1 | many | CSVSGPRGEKLFF | TGCAGCGTCTCCGGGCCAAGAGGCGAAAAACTGTTTTTT
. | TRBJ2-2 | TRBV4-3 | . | CASSLQRAGELFF | TGCGCCAGCAGCCTTCAAAGGGCAGGGGAGCTGTTTTTT
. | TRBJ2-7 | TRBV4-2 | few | CASSQERGSRSYEQYF | TGTGCCAGCAGCCAAGAAAGAGGGAGTAGAAGTTACGAGCAGTACTTC
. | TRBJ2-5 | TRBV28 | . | CASSWAGETQYF | TGTGCCAGCAGTTGGGCGGGAGAGACCCAGTACTTC
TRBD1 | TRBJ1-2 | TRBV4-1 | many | CASSGHRGGGYTF | TGCGCCAGCAGCGGACACAGGGGAGGAGGCTACACCTTC
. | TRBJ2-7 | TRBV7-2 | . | CASSLVMDSYEQYF | TGTGCCAGCAGCTTAGTAATGGATTCCTACGAGCAGTACTTC
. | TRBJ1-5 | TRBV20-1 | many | CSALDSRFNQPQHF | TGCAGTGCTTTAGATAGTCGATTCAATCAGCCCCAGCATTTT
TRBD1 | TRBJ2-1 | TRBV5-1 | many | CASSKEGTGVVNEQFF | TGCGCCAGCAGCAAGGAGGGGACAGGGGTCGTAAATGAGCAGTTCTTC
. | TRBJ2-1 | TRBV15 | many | CATSREKNNEQFF | TGTGCCACCAGCAGGGAGAAAAACAATGAGCAGTTCTTC
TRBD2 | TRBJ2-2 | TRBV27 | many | CASISRGLAGPNTGELFF | TGTGCCAGCATATCACGGGGACTAGCGGGGCCAAACACCGGGGAGCTGTTTTTT
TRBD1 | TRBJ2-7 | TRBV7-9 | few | CALNRDRVGEQYF | TGTGCCCTCAACCGGGACAGGGTAGGCGAGCAGTACTTC
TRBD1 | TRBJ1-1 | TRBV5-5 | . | CASSFQQGTMGTEAFF | TGTGCCAGCAGCTTTCAACAGGGGACTATGGGGACTGAAGCTTTCTTT
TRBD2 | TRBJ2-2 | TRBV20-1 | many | CSASYPSGGWTGELFF | TGCAGTGCTAGTTATCCTAGCGGGGGGTGGACCGGGGAGCTGTTTTTT
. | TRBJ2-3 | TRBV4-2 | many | CASSPHGAGRDTQYF | TGTGCCAGCAGCCCCCACGGGGCGGGGCGGGATACGCAGTATTTT
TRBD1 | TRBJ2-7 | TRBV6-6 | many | CATGDRFYEQYF | TGTGCCACCGGGGACAGATTCTACGAGCAGTACTTC
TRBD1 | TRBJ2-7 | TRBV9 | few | CASSVGDRALAQYF | TGTGCCAGCAGCGTGGGGGACAGGGCATTAGCGCAGTACTTC
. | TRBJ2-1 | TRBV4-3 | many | CASRGGLDPYNEQFF | TGCGCCAGCAGAGGGGGTCTAGACCCCTACAATGAGCAGTTCTTC
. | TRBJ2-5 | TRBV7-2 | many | CASSNVETQYF | TGTGCCAGTTCAAACGTGGAGACCCAGTACTTC
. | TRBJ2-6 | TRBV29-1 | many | CSAGSGANVLTF | TGCAGCGCCGGTTCTGGGGCCAACGTCCTGACTTTC
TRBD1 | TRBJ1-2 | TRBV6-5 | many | CASSYAGGDYGYTF | TGTGCCAGCAGTTACGCAGGGGGGGACTATGGCTACACCTTC
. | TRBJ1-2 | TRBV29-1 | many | CSVAGLYNYGYTF | TGCAGCGTGGCAGGGTTGTATAACTATGGCTACACCTTC
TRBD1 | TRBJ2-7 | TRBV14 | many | CASSLIPGTGDEQYF | TGTGCCAGCAGCCTCATTCCCGGGACAGGGGACGAGCAGTACTTC
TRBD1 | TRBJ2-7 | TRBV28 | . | CASSFDPGGSYEQYF | TGTGCCAGCAGTTTCGACCCAGGGGGATCCTACGAGCAGTACTTC
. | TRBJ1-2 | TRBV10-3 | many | CAIGGSGGEDYGYTF | TGTGCCATCGGGGGGTCCGGGGGCGAGGACTATGGCTACACCTTC
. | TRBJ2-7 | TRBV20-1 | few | CSATRPLPGLKIGDDEQYF | TGCAGTGCTACCCGACCTTTACCGGGACTCAAAATTGGGGACGACGAGCAGTACTTC
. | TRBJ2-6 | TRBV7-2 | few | CASSLSSGTGANVLTF | TGTGCCAGCAGCTTATCATCGGGGACCGGGGCCAACGTCCTGACTTTC
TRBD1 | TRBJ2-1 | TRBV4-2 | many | CASSQGQGAGGEQFF | TGTGCCAGCAGCCAAGGACAGGGGGCAGGCGGTGAGCAGTTCTTC
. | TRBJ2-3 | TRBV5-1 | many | CASTLPSDTQYF | TGCGCCAGCACCCTGCCGTCAGATACGCAGTATTTT